This record concerns one TCR beta chain sequence. One end of the junction fails to match germline, which may point to a read error. The planned depth of sequencing spanned 1 in 200,000 to 1 in 1 million T cells. Profiled with immunoSEQ multiplex PCR; TCRdb holds only in-frame clones, not every one. The table includes around 250,000 clones, around three quarters detected once. The sample originates from a study of cytotoxic CD8 clonotypes in ibrutinib-treated CLL. Whole-study context: Partial responses numbered about 25 and complete responses 2; after a median about 62 months, roughly 14 stayed remitted and about twelve progressed.

Cryopreserved PBMCs yielded 1.5 to 2 micrograms of genomic DNA for TCR beta libraries. This CDR3 region has 12 residues. CDR1 and CDR2 (germline): MDHEN, SYDVKM. This TCR was sampled from a human donor with chronic lymphocytic leukemia. J is TRBJ2-7 and V is TRBV28; 7 bases agree with TRBD1. The material was PBMCs, obtained after 24 months of ibrutinib treatment. The DNA of the CDR3 is TGTGCCAGCACTTTAGGGACAGCCGAGCAGTACTTC. The encoded protein is CASTLGTAEQYF.